The present T cell receptor (beta chain) was sequenced within a study of T cell responses to AZD1222 COVID-19 vaccine. Turning to this clone: Its antigen remains unidentified.

Broader study findings: Nearly half of spike-specific TCRs reportedly target unmutated variant regions. A mostly white British donor set with more females was recruited, and clonal diversity was possibly underestimated.

The table came from immunoSEQ multiplex PCR; TCRdb's copy has only in-frame clones and leaves some out. The sample lists approximately 84,000 clones, 80% to 90% occurring once. V was shortened by 0 bases and J by 2 bases, with 17 bases between the two germline ends. This CDR3 spans 17 amino acids. CDR1 SEHNR and CDR2 FQNEAQ come from the germline V gene (reference sequence). Sequences were derived from peripheral blood, sampled 28 days after the second AZD1222 dose. The chain uses TRBV7-9 and TRBJ2-7, with D perhaps matching TRBD1 or TRBD2 (6 bases each). The clonotype originates from an adult who received the AZD1222 COVID-19 vaccine. The CDR3 is CASSLARGALIPYEQYF. The CDR3 DNA is TGTGCCAGCAGCTTAGCTAGGGGGGCCCTTATCCCCTACGAGCAGTACTTC. Complete variable domain (other parts from reference TRBV7-9 and TRBJ2-7): DTGVSQNPRHKITKRGQNVTFRCDPISEHNRLYWYRQTLGQGPEFLTYFQNEAQLEKSRLLSDRFSAERPKGSFSTLEIQRTEQGDSAMYLCASSLARGALIPYEQYFGPGTRLTVT.